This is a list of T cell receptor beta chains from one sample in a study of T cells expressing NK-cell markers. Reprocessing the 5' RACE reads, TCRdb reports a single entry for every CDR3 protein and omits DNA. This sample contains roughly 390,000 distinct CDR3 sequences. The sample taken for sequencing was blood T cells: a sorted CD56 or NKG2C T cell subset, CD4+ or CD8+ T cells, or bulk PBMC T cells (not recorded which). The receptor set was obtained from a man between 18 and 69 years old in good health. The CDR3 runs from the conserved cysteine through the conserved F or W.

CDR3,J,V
CSFWGAFGTDTQYF,TRBJ2-3,TRBV20-1
CASRESRASEAFF,TRBJ1-1,TRBV2
CSALDRGQYYGYTF,TRBJ1-2,TRBV29-1
CASSDNRGFGTEAFF,TRBJ1-1,TRBV12-3/TRBV12-4
CASSQNHRGEQYF,TRBJ2-7,TRBV4-2
CASSLPPTYNEQFF,TRBJ2-1,TRBV5-1
CASSSLGTSSVIEQFF,TRBJ2-1,TRBV11-1
CSVGGSGNTIYF,TRBJ1-3,TRBV29-1
CASRGPRSNEQFF,TRBJ2-1,TRBV7-2
CAWMGSSEAFF,TRBJ1-1,TRBV30
CASSLSKWSSGGVNMDTQYF,TRBJ2-3,TRBV11-2
CASSLRPGGGTQYF,TRBJ2-3,TRBV5-1
CASSLQVSYNEQFF,TRBJ2-1,TRBV5-6
CATKGGGPQPQHF,TRBJ1-5,TRBV19
CSARDPGQPRAEQYF,TRBJ2-7,TRBV20-1
CASSHRGDTIYF,TRBJ1-3,TRBV6-6
CASSLGQGASYNEQFF,TRBJ2-1,TRBV5-4
CSARLGQGGDTQYF,TRBJ2-3,TRBV20-1
CASSSQAGTSYEQYF,TRBJ2-7,TRBV7-2
CASSVDVRTGSQYF,TRBJ2-3,TRBV9
CASSGQGGNSPLHF,TRBJ1-6,TRBV12-3/TRBV12-4
CASSDGAGSYNEQFF,TRBJ2-1,TRBV25-1
CASSLALGENTDTQYF,TRBJ2-3,TRBV7-2
CASSPLTGANVLTF,TRBJ2-6,TRBV3-1
CASRKGLWGENEQYF,TRBJ2-7,TRBV27
CASSPLGAGQETQYF,TRBJ2-5,TRBV5-1
CASSLAQGGLGEQFF,TRBJ2-1,TRBV7-9
CAWSVTIGTQYF,TRBJ2-3,TRBV30
CASSPSGTGDTDTQYF,TRBJ2-3,TRBV18
CSVEEAGARTDTQYF,TRBJ2-3,TRBV29-1
CASSSLTSANTGELFF,TRBJ2-2,TRBV28
CASCVRGYATKEQYF,TRBJ2-7,TRBV12-3/TRBV12-4
CASRDIQTSYEQYF,TRBJ2-7,TRBV2
CASSRAGPLSYEQYF,TRBJ2-7,TRBV18
CASSLDRISTGELFF,TRBJ2-2,TRBV5-5
CASSEQSSYEQYF,TRBJ2-7,TRBV28
CASSGGLSGNTIYF,TRBJ1-3,TRBV25-1
CASSSRPGFSGANVLTF,TRBJ2-6,TRBV6-5
CASSYSFFRSNRGDEQYF,TRBJ2-7,TRBV6-5
CASSQGPSRRVDDYTF,TRBJ1-2,TRBV7-9
CSVSHLNTEAFF,TRBJ1-1,TRBV29-1
CAISRGDNYEQYF,TRBJ2-7,TRBV10-3
CASSISSNQPQHF,TRBJ1-5,TRBV19
CASSPLQGSTGELFF,TRBJ2-2,TRBV18
CASSPKGELFF,TRBJ2-2,TRBV7-3
CASSYIQGGEQYF,TRBJ2-7,TRBV5-5
CASSYSTALMNTGELFF,TRBJ2-2,TRBV6-5
CASREGDSPLHF,TRBJ1-6,TRBV6-5
CATRGQINTGELFF,TRBJ2-2,TRBV15
CASSEIGQGAPGANVLTF,TRBJ2-6,TRBV6-1
CASSQVGYASDGGDTQYF,TRBJ2-3,TRBV4-1
CASSFRLTSGGGGEQFF,TRBJ2-1,TRBV27
CSAPNPSSAASYEQYF,TRBJ2-7,TRBV20-1
CASSMTRMGNTIYF,TRBJ1-3,TRBV19
CASSRAATANYGYTF,TRBJ1-2,TRBV6-5